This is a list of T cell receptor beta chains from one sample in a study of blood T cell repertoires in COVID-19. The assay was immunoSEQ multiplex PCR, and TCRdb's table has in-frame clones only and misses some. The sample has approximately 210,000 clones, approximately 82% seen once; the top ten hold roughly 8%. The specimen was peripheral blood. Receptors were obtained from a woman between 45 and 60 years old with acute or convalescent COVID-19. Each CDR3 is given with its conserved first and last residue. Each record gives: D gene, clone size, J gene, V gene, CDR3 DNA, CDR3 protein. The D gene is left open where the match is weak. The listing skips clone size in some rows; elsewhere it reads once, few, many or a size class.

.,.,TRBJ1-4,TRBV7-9,TGTGCCAGCAGCTTGTCAAGGGGAACTAATGAAAAACTGTTTTTT,CASSLSRGTNEKLFF
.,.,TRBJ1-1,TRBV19,TGTGCCAGTAGTAGCTCGGGGGGGATTGAAGCTTTCTTT,CASSSSGGIEAFF
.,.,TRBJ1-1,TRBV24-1,TGTGCCACCAGTGGGCCCCCCCTTTACACTGAAGCTTTCTTT,CATSGPPLYTEAFF
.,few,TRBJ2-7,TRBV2,TGTGCCAGCAGTGACTTATCAGGGGGGAACGACGAGCAGTACTTC,CASSDLSGGNDEQYF
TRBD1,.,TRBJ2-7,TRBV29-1,TGCAGCGTTGAGAGTGGGATTGGGACAGGGTTGAACGAGCAGTACTTC,CSVESGIGTGLNEQYF
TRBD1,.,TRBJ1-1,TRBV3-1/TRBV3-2,TGTGCCAGCAGCCTGGGACAGGGGAAGGGTGAAGCTTTCTTT,CASSLGQGKGEAFF
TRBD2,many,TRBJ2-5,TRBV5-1,TGCGCCAGCAGCCCTGGACTAGCGGGCTTCCAAGAGACCCAGTACTTC,CASSPGLAGFQETQYF
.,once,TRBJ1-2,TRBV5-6,TGTGCCAGCAGCTTGTATACAGCCGCGGGTGTAGTATATGGCTACACCTTC,CASSLYTAAGVVYGYTF
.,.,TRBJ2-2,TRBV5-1,TGCGCCAGCAGCATAGGGACAACCGCGACCGGGGAGCTGTTTTTT,CASSIGTTATGELFF
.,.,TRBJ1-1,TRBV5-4,TGTGCCAGCAGCTTGTCCGCCCGAGGGAACACTGAAGCTTTCTTT,CASSLSARGNTEAFF
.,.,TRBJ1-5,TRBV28,TGTGCCAGCACCGCCGGGTGGAGCAATCAGCCCCAGCATTTT,CASTAGWSNQPQHF
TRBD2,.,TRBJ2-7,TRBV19,TGTGCCAGTAGTATCACGGGGAGGGCCGACTACGAGCAGTACTTC,CASSITGRADYEQYF
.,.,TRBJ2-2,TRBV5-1,TGCGCCAGCAGCTCCCCTGGGGGAGGCTACACCGGGGAGCTGTTTTTT,CASSSPGGGYTGELFF
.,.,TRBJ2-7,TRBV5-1,TGCGCCAGCAGCTTGGGGCAGCGCGAGCAGTACTTC,CASSLGQREQYF
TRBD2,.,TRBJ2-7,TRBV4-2,TGTGCCAGCAGCCAGGGACTAGCTGAATACGAGCAGTACTTC,CASSQGLAEYEQYF
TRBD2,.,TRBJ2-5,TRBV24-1,TGTGCCACCAGTGACCGAACTAGCGCATCCCAAGAGACCCAGTACTTC,CATSDRTSASQETQYF
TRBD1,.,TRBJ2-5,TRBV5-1,TGCGCCAGCAGCTTGCAGGGGGCCGGGGAGACCCAGTACTTC,CASSLQGAGETQYF
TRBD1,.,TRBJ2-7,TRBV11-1,TGTGCCAGCAGCTACACACAGGGGGGCGAGCAGTACTTC,CASSYTQGGEQYF
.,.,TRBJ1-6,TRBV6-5,TGTGCCAGCAGTTACGGCGGGGACCCTAATAATTCACCCCTCCACTTT,CASSYGGDPNNSPLHF
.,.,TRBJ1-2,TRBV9,TGTGCCAGCAGCCCTACTCGGGTAGGCTATGGCTACACCTTC,CASSPTRVGYGYTF
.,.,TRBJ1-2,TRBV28,TGTGCCAGCAGAATATCTGGGACACCTAATGGCTACACCTTC,CASRISGTPNGYTF
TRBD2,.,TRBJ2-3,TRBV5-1,TGCGCCAGCAGCTTCGTCGATCTAGCGGGAGGACGCACAGATACGCAGTATTTT,CASSFVDLAGGRTDTQYF
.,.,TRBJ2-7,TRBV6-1,TGTGCCAGCAGTGAGGTTCGAGATACCTACGAGCAGTACTTC,CASSEVRDTYEQYF
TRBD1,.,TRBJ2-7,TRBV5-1,TGCGCCAGCAGCTCGACAGGGGGCTCTTACGAGCAGTACTTC,CASSSTGGSYEQYF
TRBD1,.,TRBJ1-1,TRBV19,TGTGCCAGTAGTCCCACAGGGGTCGGGACTGAAGCTTTCTTT,CASSPTGVGTEAFF
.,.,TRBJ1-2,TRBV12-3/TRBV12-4,TGTGCCAGCAGTTTCGGGGTCAAGGGCTACACCTTC,CASSFGVKGYTF
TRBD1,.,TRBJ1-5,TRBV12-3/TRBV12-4,TGTGCCAGCAATCAAAACAGGGGTCAGCCCCAGCATTTT,CASNQNRGQPQHF
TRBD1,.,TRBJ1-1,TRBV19,TGTGCCAGTAGGATAACAGGGGTCAACACTGAAGCTTTCTTT,CASRITGVNTEAFF
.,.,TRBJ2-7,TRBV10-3,TGTGCCATTGGGCCGGGAGTATCCTACGAGCAGTACTTC,CAIGPGVSYEQYF
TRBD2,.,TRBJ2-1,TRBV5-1,TGCGCCAGCAGCTCGATAAACCTAGCGGGTGGCCACAGGGAGCAGTTCTTC,CASSSINLAGGHREQFF
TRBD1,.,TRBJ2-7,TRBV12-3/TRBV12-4,TGTGCCAGCAGTATGGACAGGGTCGAGCAGTACTTC,CASSMDRVEQYF